This T cell receptor (beta chain) appears in the sequencing data of a study of blood T cell repertoires in COVID-19. Whole-study context: Nucleic acid was either cDNA or gDNA, and it came from T cells, B-cell-depleted T cells, or PBMCs.

Authors' analysis steps: Amplification of reference gene primers provided the estimated nucleated cell counts. TCRdb's table, derived via immunoSEQ multiplex PCR, lists solely in-frame clones and lacks some. That table supplies the V and J calls and clone size; D and trimming were determined from the DNA. The sample holds some 130,000 clones, around 80% seen once. The CDR3 length is 16 residues. V was trimmed by 5 bases and J by 14 bases, leaving 25 bases between them. Germline V lookup: CDR1 MGHDK, CDR2 SYGVNS. The sample taken for sequencing was peripheral blood. The gene calls are TRBV25-1 and TRBJ1-6, with D perhaps matching TRBD1 (5 bases). This TCR was sampled from a man aged 70 or older with acute or convalescent COVID-19. CDR3 loop: CASSQTKTGGGLTLHF. Here the CDR3 DNA reads TGTGCCAGCAGTCAAACCAAAACAGGCGGCGGTCTAACCCTCCACTTT.